The entry below gives a single T cell receptor beta chain sequence along with its context. Its antigen remains undetermined. No much larger clone is present one base from it, and per-base qualities are unavailable. The entry originates in a study of post-analysis software for immune sequencing data (dated by TCRdb to the mid-2010s). About the study as a whole: The recorded disease courses included relapsing-remitting, secondary progressive and progressive-relapsing multiple sclerosis, and some patients had no subtype annotation. The multiple sclerosis patient repertoires were compared with about a dozen previously published healthy control repertoires from donors aged about 6 to 26 years. A subset of samples was prepared in parallel using single-end sample barcoding, then pooled and co-amplified after Illumina adapter ligation. Overall results and qualifications from the work: About 5 TRBV segments, including TRBV5-6, TRBV5-1 and TRBV20-1, were significantly more frequent in patients than controls. The multiple sclerosis patient group was slightly younger than the control group. Significantly lower normalized Chao1 diversity was found in multiple sclerosis patients than in controls, suggesting substantial peripheral T-cell clonal expansion. Strong co-clustering of samples prepared in the same batch was shown by direct clustering with F measure, prompting a batch-effect correction.

TCR beta repertoires were profiled from peripheral blood of 13 young patients with multiple sclerosis to demonstrate the VDJtools post-analysis software. The patients with multiple sclerosis were children and adolescents between about 6 and 17 years of age. Library creation used PCR. TCRdb names Illumina HiSeq 2500 as the instrument used. Unique molecular identifiers were incorporated into TCR beta cDNA libraries to reduce PCR and sequencing biases. Some 500,000 cDNA molecules were obtained per 1 to 10 million input T cells, so each molecule approximated one T cell. The patient libraries were prepared and sequenced using the same protocol as the earlier healthy control dataset. Within a given batch, samples were prepared together, multiplexed and sequenced on the same HiSeq lane. The authors processed their data as follows. MIGEC was used to process the raw barcoded reads, and molecular identifier groups with only a single read were discarded before consensus assembly and CDR3 extraction. VDJtools was used for post-analysis of the clonotype tables, and diversity was normalized by down-sampling every dataset to the size of the smallest sample. In repertoire overlap clustering, CDR3 amino acid sequences, but not nucleotide sequences, were matched to correct batch-related cross-sample contamination. TCRdb passed the public sequencing reads through fastp at Q25 and MiXCR, retaining productive beta sequences. Identical CDR3 proteins give one entry, which carries the most common genes and DNA. The V and J calls and clone size come from TCRdb's table, not from the authors' own analysis. The sample includes hundreds of thousands of distinct CDR3 sequences, with approximately 60% observed a single time. The top ten constitute approximately 11% of the sample.

Relative to germline, V is 5 bases shorter and J is 5 bases shorter, with 15 bases between their ends. CDR1 SGHTA and CDR2 FQGNSA are derived from the germline V gene. Spanning cysteine to phenylalanine, the CDR3 consists of 14 amino acids. Only the CDR3 DNA is retained, 42 bases long and in frame from the first base. The sample taken for sequencing was blood. The chain couples TRBV7-2 to TRBJ1-2, with the D gene too uncertain to name. This TCR was sampled from a girl aged 2 to 10 with multiple sclerosis. The DNA sequence follows: TGTGCCAGCAGCCCCTCCCGGACGGAATATGGCTACACCTTC. The resulting protein is CASSPSRTEYGYTF.